The present T cell receptor (beta chain) was sequenced within a study of regulatory T cells in long-lasting Graves disease. CDR3 regions were amplified by Arm-PCR using iRepertoire HTBI primers to build TCR beta libraries. TCRdb reprocessed the multiplex PCR reads with MiXCR, giving one entry per CDR3 protein. The repertoire consists of approximately 350,000 distinct CDR3 sequences, with 15% to 20% occurring once and the leading ten covering roughly a fifth. The CDR3 is 16 amino acids. Germline CDR1 reads SNHLY; CDR2 reads FYNNEI. Trimming cost V 6 bases and J 2 bases; bases outside gene matches: 7. This clonotype has a count of ten or more. The time point is: newly diagnosed GD, antithyroid drugs for less than 3 months. The authors made the TCR library using RNA they extracted from PBMCs. The sample was also reused in another study, on T cells in Graves' hyperthyroidism and ophthalmopathy. That source adds: A lack of ophthalmopathy progression within 18 months defined stable Graves' hyperthyroidism. The model's output predicted ophthalmopathy at a median of approximately 6.5 months prior to onset.

The material sequenced was peripheral blood mononuclear cells (PBMCs), taken at new diagnosis, from a patient treated with antithyroid drugs. The chain uses TRBV2 and TRBJ2-3, with TRBD2 identical over 11 bases. The receptor was isolated from a woman aged 18-30 years with Graves disease. For the CDR3, the DNA is TGTGCCAGCAGCCCGCGGACTAGCGGGTACACAGATACGCAGTATTTT. Its translation is CASSPRTSGYTDTQYF.